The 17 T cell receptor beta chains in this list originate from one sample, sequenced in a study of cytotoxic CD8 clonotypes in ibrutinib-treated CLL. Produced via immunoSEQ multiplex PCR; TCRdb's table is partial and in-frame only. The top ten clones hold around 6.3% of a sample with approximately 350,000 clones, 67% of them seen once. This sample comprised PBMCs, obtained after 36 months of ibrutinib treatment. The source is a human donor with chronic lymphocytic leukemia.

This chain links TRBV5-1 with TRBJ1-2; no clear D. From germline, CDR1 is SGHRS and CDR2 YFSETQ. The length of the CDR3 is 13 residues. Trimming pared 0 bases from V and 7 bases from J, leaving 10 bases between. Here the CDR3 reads CASSLGVTAGYTF. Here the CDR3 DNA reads TGCGCCAGCAGCTTGGGGGTTACGGCTGGCTACACCTTC.

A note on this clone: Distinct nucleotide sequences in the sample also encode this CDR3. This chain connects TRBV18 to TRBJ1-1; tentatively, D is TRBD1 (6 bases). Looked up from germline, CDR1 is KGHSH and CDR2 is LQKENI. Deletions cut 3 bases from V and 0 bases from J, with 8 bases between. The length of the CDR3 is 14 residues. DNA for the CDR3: TGTGCCAGCTCACCCCCAGGGGTGAACACTGAAGCTTTCTTT. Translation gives CASSPPGVNTEAFF.

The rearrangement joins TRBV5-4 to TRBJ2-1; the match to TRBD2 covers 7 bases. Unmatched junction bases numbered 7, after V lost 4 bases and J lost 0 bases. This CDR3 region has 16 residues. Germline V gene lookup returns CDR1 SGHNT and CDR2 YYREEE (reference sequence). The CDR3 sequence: CASSPTGTNSYNEQFF. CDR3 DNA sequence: TGTGCCAGCAGCCCTACCGGGACTAACTCCTACAATGAGCAGTTCTTC. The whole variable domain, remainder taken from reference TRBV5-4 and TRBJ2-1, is ETGVTQSPTHLIKTRGQQVTLRCSSQSGHNTVSWYQQALGQGPQFIFQYYREEENGRGNFPPRFSGLQFPNYSSELNVNALELDDSALYLCASSPTGTNSYNEQFFGPGTRLTVL.

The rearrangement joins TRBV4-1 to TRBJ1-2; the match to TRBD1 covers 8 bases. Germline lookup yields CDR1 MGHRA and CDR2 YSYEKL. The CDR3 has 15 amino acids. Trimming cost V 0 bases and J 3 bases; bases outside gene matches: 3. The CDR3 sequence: CASSQDDRGHYGYTF. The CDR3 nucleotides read TGCGCCAGCAGCCAAGATGACAGGGGACACTATGGCTACACCTTC.

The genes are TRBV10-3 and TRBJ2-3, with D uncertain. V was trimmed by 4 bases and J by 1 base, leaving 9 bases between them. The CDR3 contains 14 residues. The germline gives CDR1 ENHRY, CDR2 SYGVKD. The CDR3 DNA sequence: TGTGCCATCAGTGGAGGCCAGGGCACAGATACGCAGTATTTT. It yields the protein CAISGGQGTDTQYF.

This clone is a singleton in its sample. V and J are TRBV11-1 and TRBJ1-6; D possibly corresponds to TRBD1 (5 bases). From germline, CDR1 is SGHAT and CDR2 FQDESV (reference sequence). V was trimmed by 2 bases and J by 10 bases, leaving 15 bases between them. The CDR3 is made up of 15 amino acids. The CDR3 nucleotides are TGTGCCAGCAGCTTAAATTACCAGGGTAAATCACCCCTCCACTTT. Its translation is CASSLNYQGKSPLHF. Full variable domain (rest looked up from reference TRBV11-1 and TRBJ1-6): EAEVAQSPRYKITEKSQAVAFWCDPISGHATLYWYRQILGQGPELLVQFQDESVVDDSQLPKDRFSAERLKGVDSTLKIQPAELGDSAMYLCASSLNYQGKSPLHFGNGTRLTVT.

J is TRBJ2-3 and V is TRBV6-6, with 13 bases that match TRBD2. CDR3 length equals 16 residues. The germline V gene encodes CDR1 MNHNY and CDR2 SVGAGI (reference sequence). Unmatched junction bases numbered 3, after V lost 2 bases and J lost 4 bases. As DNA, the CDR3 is TGTGCCAGCAGTTACGCGACTAGCGGGGGGCCAGATACGCAGTATTTT. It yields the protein CASSYATSGGPDTQYF.

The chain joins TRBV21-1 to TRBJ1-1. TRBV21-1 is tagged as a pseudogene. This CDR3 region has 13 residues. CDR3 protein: CASSVLGGTEAFF. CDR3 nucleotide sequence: TGTGCCAGCAGCGTCCTCGGGGGCACTGAAGCTTTCTTT.

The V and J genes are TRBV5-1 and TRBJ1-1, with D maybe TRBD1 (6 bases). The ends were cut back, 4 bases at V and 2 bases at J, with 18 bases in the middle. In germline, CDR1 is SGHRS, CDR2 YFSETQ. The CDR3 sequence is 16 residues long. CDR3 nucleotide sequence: TGCGCCAGCAGCCCGTGGGGGGGCGGGAGAAACACTGAAGCTTTCTTT. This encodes CASSPWGGGRNTEAFF.

CDR3 nucleotides: TGTGCCAGCAGTGATAGTAAGGGGGCGCGGGTGCAGTACTTC. Protein product: CASSDSKGARVQYF. V gene TRBV2 combines with J gene TRBJ2-7; TRBD1 matches at 7 bases. With V trimmed by 3 bases and J by 9 bases, 11 bases remained unmatched. CDR1 and CDR2 (germline): SNHLY, FYNNEI. This CDR3 region has 14 residues.

CDR3 amino acids: CASSPMGGLTGELFF. The DNA of the CDR3 is TGTGCCAGCAGCCCTATGGGGGGCCTAACCGGGGAGCTGTTTTTT. The chain carries TRBV9 and TRBJ2-2; either TRBD1 or TRBD2 may fit D (6 bases each). The CDR3 extends over 15 amino acids. CDR1 is SGDLS, CDR2 YYNGEE, per germline. With 4 bases removed from V and 5 bases from J, the gap between germline ends came to 15 bases.

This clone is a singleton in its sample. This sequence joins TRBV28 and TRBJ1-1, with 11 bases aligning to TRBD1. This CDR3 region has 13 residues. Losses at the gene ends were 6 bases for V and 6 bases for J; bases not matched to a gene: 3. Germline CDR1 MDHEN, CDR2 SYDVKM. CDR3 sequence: CASRRTGGSEAFF. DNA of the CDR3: TGTGCCAGCAGGAGGACAGGGGGCTCTGAAGCTTTCTTT.

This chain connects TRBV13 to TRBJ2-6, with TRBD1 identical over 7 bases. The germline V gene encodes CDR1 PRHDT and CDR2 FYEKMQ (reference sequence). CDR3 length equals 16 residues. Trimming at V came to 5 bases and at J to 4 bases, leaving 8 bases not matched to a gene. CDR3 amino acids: CASSTGARGGANVLTF. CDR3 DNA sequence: TGTGCCAGCAGCACAGGGGCCCGGGGAGGGGCCAACGTCCTGACTTTC.

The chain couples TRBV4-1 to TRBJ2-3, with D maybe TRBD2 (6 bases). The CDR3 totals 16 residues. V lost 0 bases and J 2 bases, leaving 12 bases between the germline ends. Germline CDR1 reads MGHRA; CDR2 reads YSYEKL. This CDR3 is CASSQDRTNPTDTQYF. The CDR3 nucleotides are TGCGCCAGCAGCCAAGACAGGACTAACCCCACAGATACGCAGTATTTT.

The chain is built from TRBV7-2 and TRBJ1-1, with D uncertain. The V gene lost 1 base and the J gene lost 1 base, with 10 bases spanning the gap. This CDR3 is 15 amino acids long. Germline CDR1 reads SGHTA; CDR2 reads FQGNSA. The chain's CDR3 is CASSLVGLKNTEAFF. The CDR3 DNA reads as TGTGCCAGCAGCTTAGTAGGACTGAAGAACACTGAAGCTTTCTTT.

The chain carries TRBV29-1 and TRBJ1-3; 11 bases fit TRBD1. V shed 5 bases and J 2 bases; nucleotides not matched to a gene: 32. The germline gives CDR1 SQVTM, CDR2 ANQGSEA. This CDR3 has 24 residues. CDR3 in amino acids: CSVFVLVLDTGQGATTRTGNTIYF. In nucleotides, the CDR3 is TGCAGCGTTTTCGTTCTAGTCCTCGACACTGGACAGGGGGCTACAACACGTACTGGAAACACCATATATTTT.

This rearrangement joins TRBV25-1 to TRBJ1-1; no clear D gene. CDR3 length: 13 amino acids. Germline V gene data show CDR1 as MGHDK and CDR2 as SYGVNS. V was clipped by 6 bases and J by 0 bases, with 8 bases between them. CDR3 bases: TGTGCCAGCAGGGACCGCTTGAACACTGAAGCTTTCTTT. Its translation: CASRDRLNTEAFF.